This T cell receptor beta chain was captured in a study of CD8+CD57+ T cells in acquired aplastic anemia. Across the study: The study obtained an average of about 3.4 ug of DNA from sorted CD4+ and CD8+ cells. Study-level findings and limits: Patients and controls shared just under 30 CD8+ CDR3 sequences.

The CDR3 consists of 16 residues. The V gene end was trimmed by 1 base and the J gene end by 1 base; junction bases not matched to a gene: 5. Germline V gene sequence: CDR1 MGHDK, CDR2 SYGVNS. Template material for TCR beta VDJ and CDR3 profiling consisted of genomic DNA. MiXCR was run by TCRdb on the reads, yielding one entry per CDR3 protein. The table has 100,000 to 130,000 distinct CDR3 sequences, under 60% seen once. This clonotype was detected ten times or more. No antigen is known for it. The rearrangement links TRBV25-1 to TRBJ2-5; 8 bases fit TRBD1. The source of this sequence is a human donor in good health, serving as a control. The sequenced material came from sorted CD4+, CD8+, or CD8+CD57+ T cells (not recorded which) from PBMCs. The chain's CDR3 is CASSELTGGSQETQYF. The CDR3 DNA sequence: TGTGCCAGCAGTGAATTAACAGGGGGTAGCCAAGAGACCCAGTACTTC.